This T cell receptor beta chain was recorded in a study of a mutant IDH1 vaccine in newly diagnosed glioma. Study in general: Vaccinations, eight in total, occurred in weeks 1, 3, 5, 7, 11, 15, 19, 23. Vaccination was launched 4-6 weeks after radiotherapy alone, or with temozolomide cycles.

Libraries were prepared by immunoSEQ multiplex PCR; TCRdb keeps only in-frame clonotypes and omits some of them. The sample shows over 50,000 clones, 90% of them seen only once. Whole-study findings and limits: Pseudoprogression apparently lacked any relation to changes in top peripheral T cell clonotypes. Patients mounted vaccine-induced immune responses in 90% to 95% of cases.

Time point given: week 5, during vaccination. It was 300 ug of mutant IDH1 20-mer peptide that made up each vaccine dose, given with topical imiquimod. Germline V CDR1 and CDR2: MNHEY, SVGAGI. CDR3 length equals 15 residues. Unmatched junction bases numbered 5, after V lost 0 bases and J lost 6 bases. As to this clone: What it recognizes is unknown.

The V and J genes are TRBV6-5 and TRBJ2-7, with 10 bases fitting TRBD2. This sequence was found in a woman aged 35 to 49 with glioma. Sequenced here: PBMCs, sampled from a glioma patient whose treatment included an IDH1 peptide vaccine. The CDR3 nucleotides are TGTGCCAGCAGTTACTCGCGGCTAGCGGGGGTCGAGCAGTACTTC. This codes for CASSYSRLAGVEQYF.